These 20 T cell receptor beta chains were sequenced from one sample in a study of cytomegalovirus exposure and HLA in healthy donors. Use of 60 Vbeta and 13 Jbeta primers characterized the PCR. Profiling relied on immunoSEQ multiplex PCR, and the TCRdb table lists in-frame clones only, not all of them. The table includes some 100,000 clones, around 77% detected once. The sample consisted of PBMCs. These receptors were obtained from a man aged 45-65 years in good health and CMV-seropositive.

The chain combines TRBV7-2 with TRBJ2-5; the D is unclear. V lost 5 bases to trimming and J lost 5 bases, with 6 bases between them. This CDR3 comprises 11 residues. The germline gives CDR1 SGHTA, CDR2 FQGNSA. As DNA, the CDR3 is TGTGCCAGCAGCCCCCTCGAGACCCAGTACTTC. This translates into CASSPLETQYF.

The chain recombines TRBV2 with TRBJ2-2, with D perhaps TRBD1 (6 bases). V was cut by 9 bases and J by 4 bases, with 15 bases left in between. The CDR3 spans 14 residues. Germline V lookup: CDR1 SNHLY, CDR2 FYNNEI. The CDR3 region is CASSTTGLTGELFF. The DNA for the CDR3 is TGTGCCAGTTCGACGACAGGCCTCACCGGGGAGCTGTTTTTT.

The V and J genes are TRBV19 and TRBJ2-3; D is uncertain. Germline lookup yields CDR1 LNHDA and CDR2 SQIVND (reference sequence). Trimming pared 3 bases from V and 5 bases from J, leaving 9 bases between. CDR3 length equals 13 residues. The CDR3 protein is CASSIQNGDTQYF. The CDR3 nucleotides read TGTGCCAGTAGTATTCAAAACGGAGATACGCAGTATTTT. Combining the CDR3 with reference TRBV19 and TRBJ2-3 gives the whole variable domain DGGITQSPKYLFRKEGQNVTLSCEQNLNHDAMYWYRQDPGQGLRLIYYSQIVNDFQKGDIAEGYSVSREKKESFPLTVTSAQKNPTAFYLCASSIQNGDTQYFGPGTRLTVL.

The rearrangement joins TRBV7-2 to TRBJ2-5; 9 nucleotides match TRBD2. The CDR3 loop spans 14 amino acids. Losses at the gene ends were 3 bases for V and 4 bases for J; bases not matched to a gene: 3. Germline V CDR1 and CDR2: SGHTA, FQGNSA. The CDR3 protein is CASSFQRGVETQYF. CDR3 DNA: TGTGCCAGCAGCTTTCAGCGGGGGGTAGAGACCCAGTACTTC.

The CDR3: CASSRMVAYEQYF. The CDR3 nucleotides are TGTGCCAGCTCTAGGATGGTAGCCTACGAGCAGTACTTC. J is TRBJ2-7 and V is TRBV2; D gene unclear. The CDR3 is made up of 13 amino acids. The V and J ends lost 8 bases and 2 bases respectively, with 13 bases between them. The V gene's germline CDR1 is SNHLY and CDR2 FYNNEI.

This rearrangement joins TRBV5-4 to TRBJ2-7; TRBD2 aligns across 9 bases. Germline loops: CDR1 SGHNT, CDR2 YYREEE (reference sequence). Trimming at V came to 0 bases and at J to 3 bases, leaving 1 base not matched to a gene. This CDR3 has 14 amino acids. The CDR3 DNA is TGTGCCAGCAGCTTGGGACTAGCGGACTACGAGCAGTACTTC. Translation: CASSLGLADYEQYF.

V usage is TRBV6-5 and J usage is TRBJ2-3, with 9 bases fitting TRBD2. Germline lookup yields CDR1 MNHEY and CDR2 SVGAGI. This CDR3 spans 15 amino acids. V shed 7 bases and J 3 bases; nucleotides not matched to a gene: 8. The CDR3 DNA follows: TGTGCCAGCATTGCGGGAGGGCCGGGGACAGATACGCAGTATTTT. This gives the protein CASIAGGPGTDTQYF.

The chain is built from TRBV10-1 and TRBJ2-2, with a tentative D call TRBD1 (5 bases). V shed 3 bases and J shed 4 bases, with 12 bases lying between them. The length of the CDR3 is 15 residues. CDR1 and CDR2 (germline): WNHNN, SYGVQD (reference sequence). The CDR3 region is CASSDRAGLTGELFF. Written as DNA, the CDR3 is TGCGCCAGCAGTGACCGGGCAGGGCTCACCGGGGAGCTGTTTTTT.

The chain combines TRBV5-6 with TRBJ1-2; 8 bases fit TRBD1. This CDR3 spans 13 amino acids. V lost 3 bases to trimming and J lost 5 bases; unmatched junction nucleotides: 3. Germline V gives CDR1 SGHDT, CDR2 YYEEEE. The CDR3 nucleotides read TGTGCCAGCAGCTCAGGACAGGGTTATGGCTACACCTTC. Protein sequence: CASSSGQGYGYTF.

The chain uses TRBV19 and TRBJ1-2; TRBD1 matches 9 bases. The CDR3 is 17 amino acids. The V gene's germline CDR1 is LNHDA and CDR2 SQIVND (reference sequence). The V gene end was trimmed by 2 bases and the J gene end by 10 bases; junction bases not matched to a gene: 17. This CDR3 reads CASSIIRPTGGAYVYTF. In nucleotides, the CDR3 is TGTGCCAGTAGTATAATCCGACCTACAGGGGGCGCATACGTCTACACCTTC.

This rearrangement joins TRBV28 to TRBJ2-3, with 8 bases fitting TRBD2. Trimming cost V 0 bases and J 1 base; bases outside gene matches: 9. Per the germline V gene, CDR1 is MDHEN and CDR2 is SYDVKM. This CDR3 spans 18 amino acids. The CDR3 DNA reads as TGTGCCAGCAGTTTATGGAGCGGGAGAAGGGGGGGCACAGATACGCAGTATTTT. Its protein product is CASSLWSGRRGGTDTQYF. The full variable domain, rest sourced from reference TRBV28 and TRBJ2-3, is DVKVTQSSRYLVKRTGEKVFLECVQDMDHENMFWYRQDPGLGLRLIYFSYDVKMKEKGDIPEGYSVSREKKERFSLILESASTNQTSMYLCASSLWSGRRGGTDTQYFGPGTRLTVL.

The rearrangement joins TRBV28 to TRBJ1-3, with D tentatively TRBD1 (5 bases). Germline V gene sequence: CDR1 MDHEN, CDR2 SYDVKM. The length of the CDR3 is 15 residues. V lost 3 bases to trimming and J lost 3 bases, with 12 bases between them. The CDR3 DNA follows: TGTGCCAGCAGTTTGCACTGGGGCAGTGGAAACACCATATATTTT. The encoded protein is CASSLHWGSGNTIYF. Together with reference TRBV28 and TRBJ1-3, the CDR3 gives the full variable domain: DVKVTQSSRYLVKRTGEKVFLECVQDMDHENMFWYRQDPGLGLRLIYFSYDVKMKEKGDIPEGYSVSREKKERFSLILESASTNQTSMYLCASSLHWGSGNTIYFGEGSWLTVV.

A note on this clone: The CDR3 does not end in the conserved phenylalanine or tryptophan, so this is likely a read error. The limits of the CDR3 on the DNA are not certain, so only TCRdb's listed CDR3 is given. The chain joins TRBV11-2 to TRBJ1-5. The CDR3 totals 17 residues, both ends included. Germline V CDR1 and CDR2: SGHAT, FQNNGV. CDR3 region: CASSLDREPQSNQPHHL.

The chain has TRBV6-6 and TRBJ2-3; 7 nucleotides line up with TRBD1. The CDR3 consists of 14 residues. With 6 bases clipped from V and 4 bases from J, the junction kept 7 bases outside the gene matches. The germline V gene encodes CDR1 MNHNY and CDR2 SVGAGI (reference sequence). In DNA form, the CDR3 reads TGTGCCAGCAGATATGACAGGGTTGCAGATACGCAGTATTTT. It translates to CASRYDRVADTQYF.

This chain links TRBV5-4 with TRBJ2-7; TRBD2 matches 8 bases. The CDR3 is 12 residues long. V lost 4 bases, J lost 7 bases, and 4 bases stayed unmatched. Germline lookup yields CDR1 SGHNT and CDR2 YYREEE (reference sequence). CDR3 protein: CASSPGTREQYF. CDR3 DNA: TGTGCCAGCAGCCCAGGGACTAGGGAGCAGTACTTC.

The chain is built from TRBV4-3 and TRBJ1-5; the match to TRBD1 covers 10 bases. Germline V gene lookup returns CDR1 LGHNA and CDR2 YSLEER. The CDR3 totals 15 residues. V gave up 3 bases and J gave up 1 base; unmatched junction bases: 0. In DNA form, the CDR3 reads TGCGCCAGCAGCCAGACAGGGGGCAGCAATCAGCCCCAGCATTTT. It specifies CASSQTGGSNQPQHF.

The V gene is TRBV6-5, the J gene TRBJ1-6; TRBD1 agrees at 8 bases. This CDR3 region has 14 residues. Germline CDR1 reads MNHEY; CDR2 reads SVGAGI. V dropped 6 bases and J dropped 10; count of bases not matched to a gene: 8. CDR3 residues: CASSPDRGGSPLHF. The CDR3 DNA reads as TGTGCCAGCAGCCCTGACAGGGGAGGATCACCCCTCCACTTT.

This clone has a handful of counts. This chain joins TRBV28 and TRBJ2-5, with TRBD2 identical over 9 bases. After removal of 4 bases from V and 2 bases from J, the junction contained 11 bases not matched to a gene. CDR1 and CDR2 from the germline V gene are MDHEN and SYDVKM. This CDR3 has 17 amino acids. The CDR3 nucleotides read TGTGCCAGCAGTTGGGGGCGACTAGCGGAGGTTCAAGAGACCCAGTACTTC. This codes for CASSWGRLAEVQETQYF.

In its sample, this clone was seen a few times. V usage is TRBV27 and J usage is TRBJ1-5; no reliable D call. The CDR3 runs to 14 residues. Trimming shortened V by 9 bases and J by 3 bases, and 15 bases separated the two germline ends. From germline, CDR1 is MNHEY and CDR2 SMNVEV (reference sequence). CDR3 nucleotides: TGTGCCAGTCGGGTTAGTCGGGTCAATCAGCCCCAGCATTTT. It yields the protein CASRVSRVNQPQHF.

Only one count was recorded for this clone. The chain combines TRBV10-3 with TRBJ1-2, with 7 bases that match TRBD1. V shed 0 bases and J 6 bases; nucleotides not matched to a gene: 7. The CDR3 extends over 15 amino acids. Germline CDR1 is ENHRY and CDR2 is SYGVKD. CDR3 loop: CAISESSFGTDGYTF. The CDR3 coding sequence is TGTGCCATCAGTGAGTCGAGTTTCGGGACAGATGGCTACACCTTC.